These 7 T cell receptor beta chains share one sample of origin, sequenced in a study of T cell responses to AZD1222 COVID-19 vaccine. Method: immunoSEQ multiplex PCR; TCRdb's copy keeps in-frame clones and lacks some. The sample contains 150,000 to 200,000 clones, roughly nine tenths of which appear only once. This specimen consisted of peripheral blood, obtained 28 days after the second AZD1222 dose. All receptors come from an adult who received the AZD1222 COVID-19 vaccine.

The chain employs TRBV19 and TRBJ2-2, with D unresolved. This CDR3 has 13 amino acids. V lost 5 bases, J lost 7 bases, and 11 bases lay in between. The V gene's germline CDR1 is LNHDA and CDR2 SQIVND (reference sequence). This CDR3 reads CASSFLLGGELFF. CDR3 nucleotide sequence: TGTGCCAGTAGTTTCCTCCTGGGCGGGGAGCTGTTTTTT. Together with reference TRBV19 and TRBJ2-2, the CDR3 gives the full variable domain: DGGITQSPKYLFRKEGQNVTLSCEQNLNHDAMYWYRQDPGQGLRLIYYSQIVNDFQKGDIAEGYSVSREKKESFPLTVTSAQKNPTAFYLCASSFLLGGELFFGEGSRLTVL.

The rearrangement uses TRBV7-9 and TRBJ2-7, with D maybe TRBD1 (6 bases). The V end was cut by 5 bases, the J end by 3 bases, with 23 bases between. Per the germline V gene, CDR1 is SEHNR and CDR2 is FQNEAQ (reference sequence). The CDR3 length is 17 residues. The CDR3 DNA follows: TGTGCCAGCAGCCTAGGGGGTGGGGCCTCCCCGGGCTACGAGCAGTACTTC. Protein: CASSLGGGASPGYEQYF.

The chain is built from TRBV6-5 and TRBJ1-1; D uncertain. CDR1 MNHEY and CDR2 SVGAGI come from the germline V gene. Trimming took off 2 bases at V and 5 bases at J, with 9 bases between the two ends. CDR3 length: 13 residues. CDR3 bases: TGTGCCAGCAGTTACCCGAGAGGTACTGAAGCTTTCTTT. It is translated as CASSYPRGTEAFF.

The CDR3 nucleotides are TGTGCCAGCACCACAGGGGGTAGTTATAATTCACCCCTCCACTTT. This translates into CASTTGGSYNSPLHF. This chain connects TRBV6-5 to TRBJ1-6, with 8 bases that match TRBD1. This CDR3 has 15 residues. Germline V gene lookup returns CDR1 MNHEY and CDR2 SVGAGI. J lost 4 bases, V lost 7 bases, and 6 bases had no gene match.

V gene TRBV3-1 (or the pseudogene TRBV3-2) combines with J gene TRBJ2-2; possibly TRBD1 for D (6 bases). The CDR3 length is 17 residues. Trimming stripped 5 bases from V and 5 bases from J, with 21 bases between. Germline values: CDR1 LGHDT, CDR2 YNNKEL (reference sequence). Here the CDR3 DNA reads TGTGCCAGCAGCGAAGGAGCCGGGACAACGCTAACCGGGGAGCTGTTTTTT. Its translation: CASSEGAGTTLTGELFF.

The V call is TRBV4-2, the J call TRBJ1-2, with 7 bases aligning to TRBD1. V shed 4 bases and J 4 bases; nucleotides not matched to a gene: 12. The CDR3 is 16 amino acids. Germline loops: CDR1 LGHNA, CDR2 YNFKEQ. The CDR3 coding sequence is TGTGCCAGCAGCCTGGGACAGCCGAGGGTCCTCTATGGCTACACCTTC. The encoded protein is CASSLGQPRVLYGYTF.

This clone has just one count. This rearrangement joins TRBV19 to TRBJ1-6; D gene ambiguous. The CDR3 extends over 13 amino acids. Trimming took off 9 bases at V and 5 bases at J, with 11 bases between the two ends. From germline, CDR1 is LNHDA and CDR2 SQIVND (reference sequence). CDR3 coding DNA: TGTGCCAGCTCGGATCGGAATAATTCACCCCTCCACTTT. Its translation: CASSDRNNSPLHF.